The 5 T cell receptor beta chains reported below all come from one sample, sequenced in a study of identical twins. From the 5' RACE reads, TCRdb called clonotypes with MiXCR, one entry per CDR3 protein. The table shows approximately 220,000 distinct CDR3 sequences, with 6% to 8.5% occurring only once. This same sample was also taken into another study, of yellow fever vaccine responses in identical twins.

Specimen: CD8+ T cells sorted from blood. The receptors derive from a woman in her late teens or twenties in good health.

On this clonotype itself: One end of the junction varies from germline; a read error may be responsible. The chain recombines TRBV20-1 with TRBJ2-7, with 8 nucleotides matching TRBD1. The germline V gene encodes CDR1 DFQATT and CDR2 SNEGSKA (reference sequence). The CDR3 covers 16 residues. CDR3 protein: CCARDYAGQDAYEQYF. The CDR3 bases are TGCTGTGCTAGAGATTATGCGGGACAGGACGCCTACGAGCAGTACTTC.

The chain employs TRBV12-5 and TRBJ1-5, with unresolved D. Germline CDR1 LGHNT, CDR2 FRNRAP. V shed 1 base and J shed 7 bases, with 14 bases lying between them. The CDR3 consists of 15 residues. CDR3 coding DNA: TGTGCTAGTGGTTTGGGGGTGTCCCCGGGGCAGCCCCAGCATTTT. It specifies CASGLGVSPGQPQHF.

This clonotype was seen a few times. The chain has TRBV7-8 and TRBJ1-3; D is uncertain. Germline V gene sequence: CDR1 SGHVS, CDR2 FQNEAQ. The CDR3 totals 14 residues. V gave up 0 bases and J gave up 1 base, with 4 bases separating them. This chain's CDR3 is CASSLAGSGNTIYF. The CDR3 DNA sequence: TGTGCCAGCAGCTTAGCTGGTTCTGGAAACACCATATATTTT.

The chain employs TRBV13 and TRBJ2-3; 8 nucleotides match TRBD2. Germline CDR1 is PRHDT and CDR2 is FYEKMQ (reference sequence). This CDR3 is built from 13 residues. V trimming: 7 bases; J trimming: 9 bases; junction bases outside the gene matches: 9. The CDR3 region is CASMNSGAGTQYF. CDR3 in DNA: TGTGCCAGCATGAATAGCGGGGCGGGAACGCAGTATTTT.

The rearrangement links TRBV12-3 or TRBV12-4 to TRBJ2-3, with D hard to call. V lost 1 base and J 2 bases, leaving 10 bases between the germline ends. The CDR3 contains 15 residues. This CDR3 is CASSLVRQNTDTQYF. In nucleotides, the CDR3 is TGTGCCAGCAGTTTAGTCCGCCAGAACACAGATACGCAGTATTTT.